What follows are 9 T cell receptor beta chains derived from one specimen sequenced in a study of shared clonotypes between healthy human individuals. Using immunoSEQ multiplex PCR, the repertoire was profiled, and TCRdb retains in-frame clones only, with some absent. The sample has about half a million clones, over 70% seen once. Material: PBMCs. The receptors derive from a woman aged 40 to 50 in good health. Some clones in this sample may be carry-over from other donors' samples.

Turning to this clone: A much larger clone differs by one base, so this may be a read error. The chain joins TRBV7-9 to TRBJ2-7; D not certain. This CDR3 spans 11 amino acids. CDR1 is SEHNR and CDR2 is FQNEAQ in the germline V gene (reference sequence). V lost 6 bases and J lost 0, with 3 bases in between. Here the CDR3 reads CASRASYEQYF. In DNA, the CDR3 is TGTGCCAGCAGGGCCTCCTACGAGCAGTACTTC.

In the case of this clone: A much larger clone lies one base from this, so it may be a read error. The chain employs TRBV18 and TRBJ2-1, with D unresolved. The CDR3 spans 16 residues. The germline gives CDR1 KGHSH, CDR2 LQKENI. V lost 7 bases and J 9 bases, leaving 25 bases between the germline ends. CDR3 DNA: TGTGCCAGCTTACCCGTTTCTTGGCCGGTATCTGTTGAGCAGTTCTTC. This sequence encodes CASLPVSWPVSVEQFF. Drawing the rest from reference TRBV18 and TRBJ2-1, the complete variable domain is NAGVMQNPRHLVRRRGQEARLRCSPMKGHSHVYWYRQLPEEGLKFMVYLQKENIIDESGMPKERFSAEFPKEGPSILRIQQVVRGDSAAYFCASLPVSWPVSVEQFFGPGTRLTVL.

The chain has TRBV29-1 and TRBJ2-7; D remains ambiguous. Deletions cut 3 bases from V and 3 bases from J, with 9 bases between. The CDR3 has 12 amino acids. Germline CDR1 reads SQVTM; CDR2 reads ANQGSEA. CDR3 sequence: CSVEHGSYEQYF. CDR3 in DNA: TGCAGCGTTGAGCACGGCAGCTACGAGCAGTACTTC.

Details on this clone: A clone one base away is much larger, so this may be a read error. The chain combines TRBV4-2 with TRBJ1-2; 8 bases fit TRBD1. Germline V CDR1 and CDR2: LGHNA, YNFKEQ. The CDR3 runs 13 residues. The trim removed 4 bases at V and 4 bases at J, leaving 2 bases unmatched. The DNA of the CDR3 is TGTGCCAGCAGCCCAGACAGGGGCTATGGCTACACCTTC. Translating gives CASSPDRGYGYTF.

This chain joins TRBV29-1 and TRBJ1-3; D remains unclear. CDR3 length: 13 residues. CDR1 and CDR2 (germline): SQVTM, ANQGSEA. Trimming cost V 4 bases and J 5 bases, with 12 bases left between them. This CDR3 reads CSVVGDRRNTIYF. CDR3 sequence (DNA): TGCAGCGTTGTAGGAGATCGTAGAAACACCATATATTTT.

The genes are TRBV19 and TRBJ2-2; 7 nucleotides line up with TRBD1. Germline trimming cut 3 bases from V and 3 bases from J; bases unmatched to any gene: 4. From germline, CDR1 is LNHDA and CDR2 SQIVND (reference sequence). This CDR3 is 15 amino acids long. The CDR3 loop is CASSIRDSHTGELFF. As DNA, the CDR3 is TGTGCCAGTAGTATCCGGGACAGCCACACCGGGGAGCTGTTTTTT.

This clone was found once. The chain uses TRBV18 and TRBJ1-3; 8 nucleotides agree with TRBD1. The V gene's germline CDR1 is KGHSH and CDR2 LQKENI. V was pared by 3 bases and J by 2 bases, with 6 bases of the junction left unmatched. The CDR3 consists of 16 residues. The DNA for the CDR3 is TGTGCCAGCTCACCCGGACAGGGAGCAACTGGAAACACCATATATTTT. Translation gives CASSPGQGATGNTIYF.

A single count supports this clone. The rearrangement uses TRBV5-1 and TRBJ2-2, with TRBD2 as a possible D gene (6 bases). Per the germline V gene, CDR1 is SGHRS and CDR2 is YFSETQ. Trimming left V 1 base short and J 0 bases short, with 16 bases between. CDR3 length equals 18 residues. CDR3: CASSLLVPGVTNTGELFF. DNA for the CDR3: TGCGCCAGCAGCTTGCTCGTCCCGGGGGTTACGAACACCGGGGAGCTGTTTTTT.

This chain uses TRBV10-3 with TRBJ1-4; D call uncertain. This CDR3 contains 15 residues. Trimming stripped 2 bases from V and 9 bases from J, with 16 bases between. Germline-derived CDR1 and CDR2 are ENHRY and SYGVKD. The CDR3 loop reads CAISEPSYGKQKLFF. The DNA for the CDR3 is TGTGCCATCAGTGAGCCGTCTTACGGAAAACAAAAACTGTTTTTT.